This TCR beta chain comes out of a study of blood T cell repertoires in COVID-19 (dated by TCRdb to about 2020). With respect to the entire study: Samples covering the acute and convalescent phases of COVID-19 were provided by collaborators in the United States, Italy and Spain. Nearly every sample came with metadata listing a de-identified subject ID, COVID-19 status, age in years and sex. The material from the prospective study consisted of cDNA or gDNA derived from T cells, B-cell-depleted T cells, or PBMCs. The samples were drawn from the first 160 participants of the ongoing ImmuneRACE study and from 950 to 1,500 subjects provided by 6 global collaborators. The repertoires were made available in a free public database intended to serve as a resource for research on the immune response to SARS-CoV-2. The dataset comprised deeply sampled blood TCRbeta repertoires from subjects exposed to, actively infected with, or recovered from COVID-19. Where available, HLA class I and class II types were obtained from metadata supplied by the sample provider rather than from assay-based typing.

The investigation overall reported the following: How much clinical and demographic metadata was included differed by source and by participant, and the metadata was provided uncurated.

The CDR3 runs 14 amino acids, cysteine and phenylalanine included. CDR3 DNA is the only sequence kept; it has 42 bases, read in frame from the first base. The V and J ends are trimmed by 5 bases and 6 bases, leaving 16 bases between them. For CDR1 and CDR2, the germline V gene lists MNHEY and SVGEGT. In the prospective study, participants were roughly 18 to 95 years old, resided in fewer than 25 geographic areas of the United States, and were enrolled through a virtual design. In the prospective study, participants were assigned to cohorts based on the clinical history participants reported in a screening survey and a study questionnaire. Each participant in the prospective study had whole blood, serum and a nasopharyngeal or oropharyngeal swab collected by mobile phlebotomists. Over a roughly 2-month period, participants in the prospective study had the option of providing additional blood draws and questionnaires. Prospective study blood samples were shipped either frozen or at room temperature before DNA extraction.

TCRbeta CDR3 regions were amplified from genomic DNA using the immunoSEQ Assay, a bias-controlled multiplex PCR. Processing in the source paper ran as follows. The number of nucleated cells in each sample was estimated by amplification of reference gene primers within the assay. To quantify the absolute abundance of each unique TCRbeta CDR3 rearrangement, sequence reads were collapsed and filtered. For each sample, productive Simpson clonality was calculated as the square root of Simpson's diversity index over productive rearrangements. The table was pulled from immuneACCESS by TCRdb, which kept in-frame rearrangements only. Such tables lose some clones; where checked, under half of the loss comes from unresolved V genes, and the rest has no known cause. V, J and clone size are those of that table, while D and trimming were read from the DNA. The sample table contains 220,000 or so clones; only one count was recorded for approximately 83% of them. Clones ranked in the top ten supply about 1.3% of the sample.

Concerning this clone: Its antigen specificity is not known. Per-base qualities were not stored, and no clone one base away is much larger.

Sequencing used PBMCs or T cells enriched from blood (not recorded which). The sequence is built from TRBV6-2 or TRBV6-3 and TRBJ2-5; the D gene is perhaps TRBD2, from 7 matching bases. The TCR was taken from a woman aged 40-49 years with acute COVID-19. The CDR3 sequence is CASSSGDTLQTQYF. The nucleotide sequence reads TGTGCCAGCAGTAGCGGGGACACCCTACAGACCCAGTACTTC.